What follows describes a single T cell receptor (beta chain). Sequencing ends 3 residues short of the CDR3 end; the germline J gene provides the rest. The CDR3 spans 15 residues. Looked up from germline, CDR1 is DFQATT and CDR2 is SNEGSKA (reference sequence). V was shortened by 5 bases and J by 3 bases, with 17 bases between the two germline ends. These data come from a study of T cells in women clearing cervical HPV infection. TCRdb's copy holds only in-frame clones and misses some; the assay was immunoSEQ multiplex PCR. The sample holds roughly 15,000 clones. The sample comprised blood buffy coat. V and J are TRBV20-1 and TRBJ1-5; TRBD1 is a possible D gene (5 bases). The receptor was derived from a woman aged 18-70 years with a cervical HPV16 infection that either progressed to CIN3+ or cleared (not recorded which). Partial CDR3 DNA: TGCAGTGCTTCAGCGACAGCCGAAGTCAATCAGCCC. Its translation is CSASATAEVNQP. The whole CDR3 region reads CSASATAEVNQPQHF.